This TCR beta chain was found in a study of CD8+ T cells in alopecia areata. This sample's treatment: oral pan-JAK inhibitor, 5-10 mg twice daily. As part of sample collection, lesional scalp punch biopsies and peripheral blood were taken from alopecia areata patients. Sequencing used cDNA as its template, made by extracting RNA and reverse transcribing it. Here immunoSEQ multiplex PCR was the method, and the copy in TCRdb shows in-frame clones only, minus some. This repertoire shows 200,000 to 250,000 clones, 40% to 55% found once; its top ten account for around 3%. The study, taken as a whole, reports: Under tofacitinib, numerous expanded lesional clonotypes remained detectable in scalp and blood. On tofacitinib, scalp clonality and expanded CD8+ clones among top 100 fell significantly.

CDR3 length equals 16 residues. The germline V gene has CDR1 MGHRA and CDR2 YSYEKL. Trimming cost V 0 bases and J 2 bases; bases outside gene matches: 3. In regard to this clone: Its specificity is not known.

The rearrangement uses TRBV4-1 and TRBJ2-7; TRBD2 aligns across 11 bases. The material sequenced was CD4+ T cells sorted from blood, taken at approximately week 37, from a patient treated with tofacitinib. This receptor was identified in a human donor with alopecia areata. CDR3 region: CASSQEGTSGTYEQYF. The CDR3 nucleotides read TGCGCCAGCAGCCAAGAAGGGACTAGCGGTACCTACGAGCAGTACTTC.